This T cell receptor (beta chain) emerged from a study of blood T cell repertoires in COVID-19. Study information: Sites in the United States, Italy and Spain provided acute and convalescent COVID-19 samples. From T cells, B-cell-depleted T cells, or PBMCs came the material, which was cDNA or gDNA.

Under the authors' procedure: Estimation of nucleated cell counts was performed using reference gene primer amplification. Sequencing used immunoSEQ multiplex PCR; TCRdb keeps in-frame clones, though not all of them. The DNA was the basis for D and trimming; V, J and clone size are from that table. This table holds 300,000 to 400,000 clones, approximately 90% found once. CDR3 size: 18 residues. Losses at the gene ends were 7 bases for V and 6 bases for J; bases not matched to a gene: 15. The germline CDR1 and CDR2 sequences are SEHNR and FQNEAQ (reference sequence). The sample taken for sequencing was peripheral blood. The J gene is TRBJ1-4, the V gene TRBV7-9, with 12 bases matching TRBD1. The TCR sequence derives from a woman between 18 and 29 years old who had recovered from COVID-19. The CDR3 nucleotides are TGTGCCAGCACCCCCGGGACAGGGGGCTTCTATCTCTATGAAAAACTGTTTTTT. Translated: CASTPGTGGFYLYEKLFF. The full variable domain, in which reference TRBV7-9 and TRBJ1-4 provide the parts outside the CDR3, is DTGVSQNPRHKITKRGQNVTFRCDPISEHNRLYWYRQTLGQGPEFLTYFQNEAQLEKSRLLSDRFSAERPKGSFSTLEIQRTEQGDSAMYLCASTPGTGGFYLYEKLFFGSGTQLSVL.